Below, 9 T cell receptor beta chains from the same sample are listed, as sequenced in a study of shared clonotypes between healthy human individuals. Profiled with immunoSEQ multiplex PCR; TCRdb holds only in-frame clones, not every one. The data contain roughly 500,000 clones, over 70% of them seen just once; the ten biggest clones take up roughly an eighth. Sequencing was done on a sample of PBMCs. All receptors come from a middle-aged woman in good health. Some clones in this sample may be carry-over from other donors' samples.

The DNA of the CDR3 is TGTGCCAGCAGTGCTTACAGGGCCCAGCCCCAGCATTTT. Its protein is CASSAYRAQPQHF. V is TRBV6-1 and J is TRBJ1-5; tentative D call: TRBD1 (6 bases). The CDR3 contains 13 residues. The V end lost 4 bases, the J end lost 7 bases, and 11 bases lay between the germline ends. Per the germline V gene, CDR1 is MNHNS and CDR2 is SASEGT.

A single count supports this clone. CDR3 in DNA: TGCGCCAGCAGCCAAGGGACTAGCGGGAGGGCCTCCGAGCAGTACTTC. This gives the protein CASSQGTSGRASEQYF. The rearrangement links TRBV4-1 to TRBJ2-7; TRBD2 matches at 15 bases. Per the germline V gene, CDR1 is MGHRA and CDR2 is YSYEKL. The CDR3 extends over 16 amino acids. J was trimmed by 6 bases and V by 1 base; bases with no gene match: 4.

J is TRBJ1-1 and V is TRBV7-8; the D is unclear. The CDR3 runs 12 residues. The V gene lost 4 bases and the J gene lost 9 bases, with 12 bases spanning the gap. The germline V gene encodes CDR1 SGHVS and CDR2 FQNEAQ. DNA for the CDR3: TGTGCCAGCAGCTCTTTGGGGTTTCAAGCTTTCTTT. It codes for CASSSLGFQAFF.

Concerning this clone: It is likely a read error: a sequence one base away is far more abundant. CDR3: CTSSGSSYEQYF. CDR3 nucleotides: TGTACCAGCTCAGGGTCCTCCTACGAGCAGTACTTC. This chain connects TRBV2 to TRBJ2-7, with a weak D call TRBD1 (5 bases). The length of the CDR3 is 12 residues. The germline V gene encodes CDR1 SNHLY and CDR2 FYNNEI.

The rearrangement uses TRBV28 and TRBJ2-1; D is perhaps TRBD1 (5 bases). The germline CDR1 and CDR2 sequences are MDHEN and SYDVKM. The ends were cut back, 11 bases at V and 4 bases at J, with 6 bases in the middle. The CDR3 covers 10 residues. CDR3 sequence reads: CAPGYNEQFF. In DNA, the CDR3 is TGTGCCCCAGGGTACAATGAGCAGTTCTTC. Based on the CDR3 plus reference TRBV28 and TRBJ2-1, the full variable domain is DVKVTQSSRYLVKRTGEKVFLECVQDMDHENMFWYRQDPGLGLRLIYFSYDVKMKEKGDIPEGYSVSREKKERFSLILESASTNQTSMYLCAPGYNEQFFGPGTRLTVL.

The chain uses TRBV7-2 and TRBJ2-7, with D unresolved. The length of the CDR3 is 13 residues. Trimming stripped 1 base from V and 5 bases from J, with 9 bases between. Germline CDR1 reads SGHTA; CDR2 reads FQGNSA. The CDR3 here is CASSLETHHEQYF. In DNA form, the CDR3 reads TGTGCCAGCAGCTTAGAAACTCACCACGAGCAGTACTTC. Full variable domain (outside the CDR3, taken from reference TRBV7-2 and TRBJ2-7): GAGVSQSPSNKVTEKGKDVELRCDPISGHTALYWYRQSLGQGLEFLIYFQGNSAPDKSGLPSDRFSAERTGGSVSTLTIQRTQQEDSAVYLCASSLETHHEQYFGPGTRLTVT.

The chain is built from TRBV29-1 and TRBJ1-1; TRBD1 matches 8 bases. This CDR3 contains 13 residues. V dropped 4 bases and J dropped 4; count of bases not matched to a gene: 5. Germline CDR1 reads SQVTM; CDR2 reads ANQGSEA. The CDR3 sequence is CSVVVGQATEAFF. The CDR3 nucleotides are TGCAGCGTTGTGGTGGGACAGGCCACTGAAGCTTTCTTT.

Concerning this clone: This sample also contains other DNA sequences that code for the same CDR3. The chain has TRBV5-1 and TRBJ1-1; D is undetermined. Germline-derived CDR1 and CDR2 are SGHRS and YFSETQ. The CDR3 contains 13 residues. Trimming took 0 bases from V and 2 from J, leaving 5 bases between them. The CDR3 nucleotides are TGCGCCAGCAGCTTGGCCGTAAACACTGAAGCTTTCTTT. The encoded protein is CASSLAVNTEAFF.

This clone was picked up a small number of times. This chain links TRBV28 with TRBJ1-2; 11 nucleotides match TRBD1. This CDR3 has 15 residues. Per the germline V gene, CDR1 is MDHEN and CDR2 is SYDVKM. With V trimmed by 5 bases and J by 3 bases, 5 bases remained unmatched. CDR3 amino acids: CASSRTGGAYYGYTF. CDR3 nucleotide sequence: TGTGCCAGCAGTCGGACAGGGGGCGCCTACTATGGCTACACCTTC.